The clone carrying this T cell receptor (beta chain) was counted between two and nine times. This entry is derived from a study of OX40 agonist ivuxolimab in advanced cancers. Study background: Previous treatment with anti-PD-1, anti-PD-L1 or anti-CTLA-4 therapy was allowed; 40% had received some.

Germline CDR1 and CDR2: SNHLY and FYNNEI. The CDR3 consists of 14 residues. V was clipped by 7 bases and J by 2 bases; unmatched bases: 7. Sequencing was performed with immunoSEQ multiplex PCR; in TCRdb, only in-frame clones are kept and a portion is missing. The table shows 70,000 to 90,000 clones, with less than 90% occurring only once. The sample in question was CD4+ or CD8+ T cells sorted from blood, obtained in a trial of the OX40 agonist ivuxolimab. The clonotype was recovered from an adult with an advanced solid tumor such as melanoma, head and neck, liver or kidney cancer. The chain uses TRBV2 and TRBJ2-7, with 8 nucleotides matching TRBD1. The CDR3: CASKPQGATYEQYF. CDR3 bases: TGTGCCAGCAAACCCCAGGGGGCCACCTACGAGCAGTACTTC.